Following are 20 T cell receptor beta chains from one sample sequenced in a study of T cells after yellow fever vaccination (dated by TCRdb to between 2017 and 2020). The treatment or condition label, as the study defines it: live attenuated yellow fever vaccine strain. The library was generated by 5' RACE. Sequencing was carried out with an Illumina NovaSeq 6000. The public sequencing data were trimmed at Q25 with fastp and processed into clonotypes with MiXCR by TCRdb, which kept only in-frame beta chains. Rows with a matching CDR3 protein are joined into one entry that keeps the most common DNA and genes. This sample gives some 350,000 distinct CDR3 sequences in total; approximately 4% of them show up just once. Approximately 24% of the sample goes to the ten largest clones. The sequencing used PBMCs, collected 5 days after the yellow fever booster vaccination. These receptors were collected from a young man who received the YFV17D yellow fever vaccine.

Ten or more counts support this clonotype. This rearrangement joins TRBV20-1 to TRBJ2-3, with TRBD2 as a possible D gene (6 bases). With 8 bases removed from V and 1 base from J, the gap between germline ends came to 13 bases. Germline loops: CDR1 DFQATT, CDR2 SNEGSKA (reference sequence). The CDR3 is 13 amino acids. The CDR3 DNA sequence: TGCAGTCCACGGGGGATGGGCACAGATACGCAGTATTTT. It specifies CSPRGMGTDTQYF.

This clonotype was seen ten or more times. The chain joins TRBV10-3 to TRBJ2-2; unclear D gene. Germline lookup yields CDR1 ENHRY and CDR2 SYGVKD. The CDR3 has 16 amino acids. The germline V and J ends were trimmed by 4 bases and 2 bases, with 14 bases remaining between them. The CDR3, as DNA: TGTGCCATCAGTGGGCAAGCTAGTCAAAACACCGGGGAGCTGTTTTTT. Its translation is CAISGQASQNTGELFF.

V gene TRBV28 combines with J gene TRBJ2-7; D might be TRBD2 (8 bases). With 7 bases removed from V and 0 bases from J, the gap between germline ends came to 16 bases. The germline CDR1 and CDR2 sequences are MDHEN and SYDVKM. CDR3 length: 15 amino acids. CDR3 DNA: TGTGCCAGCAACGGGGGGGACAGAGCCTCCTACGAGCAGTACGTC. Amino acid sequence: CASNGGDRASYEQYV.

This clonotype turned up a few times. V is TRBV28 and J is TRBJ2-1; D gene ambiguous. V gave up 2 bases and J gave up 7 bases, with 12 bases separating them. The CDR3 consists of 14 residues. Germline values: CDR1 MDHEN, CDR2 SYDVKM. The CDR3 DNA is TGTGCCAGCAGTTTAGGTAGTGTCGTGAATGAGCAGTTCTTC. Translation: CASSLGSVVNEQFF.

The chain uses TRBV6-5 and TRBJ1-6, with D possibly TRBD1 on 5 matching bases. This CDR3 contains 14 residues. With 5 bases removed from V and 7 bases from J, the gap between germline ends came to 12 bases. CDR1 and CDR2 (germline): MNHEY, SVGAGI. CDR3 nucleotides: TGTGCCAGCAGTAGGGGCAGGGTCAATTCACCCCTCCACTTT. It codes for CASSRGRVNSPLHF.

A few counts support this clonotype. This chain joins TRBV5-1 and TRBJ2-1, with a possible D match to TRBD1 (6 bases). Germline loops: CDR1 SGHRS, CDR2 YFSETQ. CDR3 length equals 15 residues. V lost 1 base to trimming and J lost 5 bases, with 13 bases between them. CDR3 residues: CASSLFQGPNNEQFF. For the CDR3, the DNA is TGCGCCAGCAGCTTGTTTCAGGGGCCAAACAATGAGCAGTTCTTC.

This clonotype occurred a few times. This chain links TRBV7-9 with TRBJ1-6, with D hard to call. Germline-derived CDR1 and CDR2 are SEHNR and FQNEAQ (reference sequence). CDR3 size: 14 residues. Trimming pared 2 bases from V and 7 bases from J, leaving 9 bases between. For the CDR3, the DNA is TGTGCCAGCAGCTTAACGGACGGAAATTCACCCCTCCACTTT. Translating it yields CASSLTDGNSPLHF.

The chain uses TRBV10-1 and TRBJ1-1, with D possibly TRBD1 on 6 matching bases. Germline assignment: CDR1 WNHNN and CDR2 SYGVQD (reference sequence). V lost 7 bases and J 5 bases, leaving 14 bases between the germline ends. The CDR3 runs to 13 residues. CDR3 nucleotides: TGCGCCAGCATGAAACAGGGTGGGACTGAAGCTTTCTTT. It is translated as CASMKQGGTEAFF.

The V gene is TRBV11-2, the J gene TRBJ2-1; 14 bases fit TRBD2. Germline loops: CDR1 SGHAT, CDR2 FQNNGV. The CDR3 runs 17 residues. Losses at the gene ends were 5 bases for V and 5 bases for J; bases not matched to a gene: 8. CDR3 nucleotide sequence: TGTGCCAGCAGCAACAAAAGACTAGCGGGGGGGAACAATGAGCAGTTCTTC. Encoded protein: CASSNKRLAGGNNEQFF.

This clonotype was seen repeatedly, ten times or more. The chain combines TRBV9 with TRBJ2-7, with D unclear. The V end lost 0 bases, the J end lost 6 bases, and 16 bases lay between the germline ends. There are 15 residues in the CDR3. From germline, CDR1 is SGDLS and CDR2 YYNGEE. In DNA form, the CDR3 reads TGTGCCAGCAGCGTAGAAGTGGCCCGGCAGGCCGAGCAGTACTTC. Protein product: CASSVEVARQAEQYF.

This clonotype was recorded many times. The chain combines TRBV13 with TRBJ2-2; D tentatively fits TRBD1 or TRBD2 (5 bases each). Germline loops: CDR1 PRHDT, CDR2 FYEKMQ (reference sequence). The germline V and J ends were trimmed by 6 bases and 7 bases, with 24 bases remaining between them. This CDR3 region has 17 residues. Here the CDR3 reads CASSEKTRDDSNGELFF. The CDR3 DNA is TGTGCCAGCAGTGAGAAGACCCGGGACGATAGTAACGGGGAGCTGTTTTTT.

J is TRBJ1-2 and V is TRBV18; D unclear. The CDR3 sequence is 14 residues long. Germline values: CDR1 KGHSH, CDR2 LQKENI. With 3 bases removed from V and 2 bases from J, the gap between germline ends came to 10 bases. This CDR3 reads CASSPSPENYGYTF. In nucleotides, the CDR3 is TGTGCCAGCTCACCCAGCCCGGAGAACTATGGCTACACCTTC.

The gene calls are TRBV27 and TRBJ2-7; TRBD2 agrees at 10 bases. Germline-derived CDR1 and CDR2 are MNHEY and SMNVEV (reference sequence). Trimming took 4 bases from V and 5 from J; bases not matched to a gene: 8. This CDR3 is built from 15 residues. DNA for the CDR3: TGTGCCAGCAGTTCTGAAGCGGGGGGGCCCCACGAGCAGTACTTC. It codes for CASSSEAGGPHEQYF.

The chain links TRBV5-1 to TRBJ1-1, with D perhaps TRBD1 (6 bases). The V and J ends lost 0 bases and 6 bases respectively, with 15 bases between them. The CDR3 totals 15 residues. Germline CDR1 and CDR2: SGHRS and YFSETQ. CDR3 in amino acids: CASSLGQVLGSEAFF. As DNA, the CDR3 is TGCGCCAGCAGCTTGGGACAGGTCTTAGGGTCTGAAGCTTTCTTT.

This clonotype was found many times. This chain connects TRBV20-1 to TRBJ2-3, with D possibly matching TRBD2 (5 bases). CDR1 and CDR2 from the germline V gene are DFQATT and SNEGSKA (reference sequence). There are 14 residues in the CDR3. V lost 0 bases to trimming and J lost 8 bases, with 15 bases between them. In DNA form, the CDR3 reads TGCAGTGCTAGAGATCCAGGAGGCAGGTTTACGCAGTATTTT. This sequence encodes CSARDPGGRFTQYF.

The chain combines TRBV2 with TRBJ2-7; 11 nucleotides match TRBD1. There are 13 residues in the CDR3. The germline CDR1 and CDR2 sequences are SNHLY and FYNNEI. The trim removed 8 bases at V and 4 bases at J, leaving 4 bases unmatched. CDR3 DNA: TGTGCCAGCGGGGGACAGGGGGAGTACGAGCAGTACTTC. Translated: CASGGQGEYEQYF. The variable domain in full, with the rest retrieved from reference TRBV2 and TRBJ2-7, is EPEVTQTPSHQVTQMGQEVILRCVPISNHLYFYWYRQILGQKVEFLVSFYNNEISEKSEIFDDQFSVERPDGSNFTLKIRSTKLEDSAMYFCASGGQGEYEQYFGPGTRLTVT.

This clonotype came up many times. The V gene is TRBV4-1, the J gene TRBJ2-5; D is ambiguous. Between the trimmed V and J ends, which lost 1 base and 5 bases, there was a span of 14 bases. Per the germline V gene, CDR1 is MGHRA and CDR2 is YSYEKL. CDR3 length: 15 residues. This chain's CDR3 is CASSQATLALETQYF. CDR3 DNA sequence: TGCGCCAGCAGCCAAGCGACCTTAGCTTTGGAGACCCAGTACTTC.

This clonotype was recorded at least ten times. The chain combines TRBV28 with TRBJ1-4; the D is unclear. Deletions cut 7 bases from V and 5 bases from J, with 23 bases between. Germline V gene lookup returns CDR1 MDHEN and CDR2 SYDVKM. There are 17 residues in the CDR3. The CDR3 DNA is TGTGCCAGCACGGGCGGGTCACCAGAATTTAGGAATGAAAAACTGTTTTTT. It yields the protein CASTGGSPEFRNEKLFF.

In this sample, this clonotype turned up a few times. V and J are TRBV6-4 and TRBJ1-5; 9 positions match TRBD1. The CDR3 loop spans 18 amino acids. The V segment lost 7 bases and the J segment 3 bases; nucleotides outside the gene matches: 16. Germline-derived CDR1 and CDR2 are MRHNA and SNTAGT. CDR3 bases: TGTGCCAGCACCTGGAACCGGGACAGGGAAAGCGTCAATCAGCCCCAGCATTTT. As protein: CASTWNRDRESVNQPQHF.

This clonotype was picked up many times. The V call is TRBV4-2, the J call TRBJ2-3; 7 positions agree with TRBD2. The junction had 1 base not matched to a gene; V was cut back by 0 bases and J by 1 base. Germline CDR1 is LGHNA and CDR2 is YNFKEQ. The CDR3 is made up of 15 amino acids. In DNA form, the CDR3 reads TGTGCCAGCAGCCAAGATCGGGGGGGCACAGATACGCAGTATTTT. Its translation: CASSQDRGGTDTQYF.